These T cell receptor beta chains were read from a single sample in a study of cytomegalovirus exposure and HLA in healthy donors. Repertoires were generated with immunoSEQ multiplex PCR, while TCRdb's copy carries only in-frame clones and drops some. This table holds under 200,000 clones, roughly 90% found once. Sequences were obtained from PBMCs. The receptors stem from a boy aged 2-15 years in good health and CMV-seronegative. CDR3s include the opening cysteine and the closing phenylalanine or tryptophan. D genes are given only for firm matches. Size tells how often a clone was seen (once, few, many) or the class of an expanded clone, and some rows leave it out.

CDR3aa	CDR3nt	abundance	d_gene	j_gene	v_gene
CAWRGSGRATGELFF	TGTGCCTGGAGGGGGAGCGGGAGGGCCACCGGGGAGCTGTTTTTT	-	TRBD2	TRBJ2-2	TRBV30
CASLGGAYEQYF	TGTGCCAGCCTCGGGGGGGCCTACGAGCAGTACTTC	-	TRBD2	TRBJ2-7	TRBV2
CASSSDSTYEQYF	TGTGCCAGCAGTTCGGACAGCACCTACGAGCAGTACTTC	once	-	TRBJ2-7	TRBV6-1
CASSLWDNRGQKKGDEQFF	TGTGCCAGCAGTTTATGGGATAACAGGGGTCAAAAGAAGGGTGATGAGCAGTTCTTC	-	TRBD1	TRBJ2-1	TRBV28
CASSLVLAGTDTQYF	TGCGCCAGCAGCTTGGTTTTAGCGGGCACAGATACGCAGTATTTT	-	-	TRBJ2-3	TRBV5-1
CASSRDISYEQYF	TGTGCCAGCAGCCGGGACATTAGCTACGAGCAGTACTTC	-	-	TRBJ2-7	TRBV7-3
CASSIRDTNQPQHF	TGTGCCAGTAGTATCCGGGACACCAATCAGCCCCAGCATTTT	-	-	TRBJ1-5	TRBV19
CASSVGAERNYGYTF	TGTGCCAGCAGCGTAGGGGCAGAACGCAACTATGGCTACACCTTC	-	-	TRBJ1-2	TRBV9
CASSSTQGYQPQHF	TGTGCCAGCAGTTCGACGCAGGGTTATCAGCCCCAGCATTTT	-	-	TRBJ1-5	TRBV28
CASSTPGGAGELFF	TGTGCCAGCAGCACCCCCGGAGGGGCCGGGGAGCTGTTTTTT	-	-	TRBJ2-2	TRBV7-9
CAKARDRVFHEQYF	TGCGCCAAAGCCCGGGACAGGGTTTTTCACGAGCAGTACTTC	once	TRBD1	TRBJ2-7	TRBV10-1
CASTPVSSGNTIYF	TGTGCCAGCACCCCAGTTTCCTCTGGAAACACCATATATTTT	-	-	TRBJ1-3	TRBV2
CASSSDSNSPLHF	TGCGCCAGCAGCTCGGACAGTAATTCACCCCTCCACTTT	-	-	TRBJ1-6	TRBV5-1
CASALAGGSYEQYF	TGTGCCAGCGCTCTAGCGGGAGGCTCCTACGAGCAGTACTTC	-	TRBD2	TRBJ2-7	TRBV7-3
CASSQVRARAKNIQYF	TGCGCCAGCAGCCAAGTGCGAGCGAGGGCCAAAAACATTCAGTACTTC	-	-	TRBJ2-4	TRBV4-1
CASSPFPSRTTNEKLFF	TGTGCCAGCAGTCCCTTCCCCTCTAGGACAACTAATGAAAAACTGTTTTTT	-	-	TRBJ1-4	TRBV7-9
CASSLRGSSYNEQFF	TGTGCCAGCAGTCTACGTGGGAGCTCCTACAATGAGCAGTTCTTC	-	-	TRBJ2-1	TRBV27
CASSLSRQGTYEQYF	TGTGCCAGCAGCTTATCCCGACAGGGAACCTACGAGCAGTACTTC	-	TRBD1	TRBJ2-7	TRBV7-9
CASSQDLSGGAGGELFF	TGCGCCAGCAGCCAAGATCTTAGCGGGGGGGCCGGCGGGGAGCTGTTTTTT	few	TRBD2	TRBJ2-2	TRBV4-1
CASSAGTDSYEQYF	TGTGCCAGCAGCGCGGGGACAGACTCCTACGAGCAGTACTTC	-	TRBD1	TRBJ2-7	TRBV9
CALLPATF	TGTGCCCTCCTACCCGCCACCTTC	-	-	TRBJ1-2	TRBV30
CASRDMVNTEAFF	TGTGCCAGTCGGGACATGGTGAACACTGAAGCTTTCTTT	-	-	TRBJ1-1	TRBV19
CASRSGTLNEKLFF	TGTGCCAGTAGGTCCGGGACACTTAATGAAAAACTGTTTTTT	-	-	TRBJ1-4	TRBV19
CASSRGLAGDEQYF	TGCGCCAGCAGCCGGGGACTAGCGGGAGACGAGCAGTACTTC	-	TRBD2	TRBJ2-7	TRBV4-1
CAWDERQGDTGELFF	TGTGCCTGGGACGAGAGACAGGGCGACACCGGGGAGCTGTTTTTT	-	TRBD1	TRBJ2-2	TRBV30
CASTPGGQGVVNTEAFF	TGTGCCAGCACCCCAGGGGGACAGGGGGTCGTGAACACTGAAGCTTTCTTT	-	TRBD1	TRBJ1-1	TRBV14
CASSVGESGRAGKETQYF	TGTGCCAGCAGCGTAGGAGAAAGCGGGAGGGCCGGTAAAGAGACCCAGTACTTC	-	TRBD2	TRBJ2-5	TRBV9
CSSSRDRGINQPQHF	TGTTCCAGCAGCCGTGACAGGGGAATAAATCAGCCCCAGCATTTT	-	TRBD1	TRBJ1-5	TRBV7-9
CASSKNRVAYTF	TGTGCCAGCAGTAAGAACAGGGTAGCCTACACCTTC	-	-	TRBJ1-2	TRBV6-1
CASSFSGGAVEQFF	TGTGCCAGCAGTTTTAGCGGGGGGGCCGTCGAGCAGTTCTTC	-	TRBD2	TRBJ2-1	TRBV27
CASSVGLAQETQYF	TGTGCCAGCAGCGTAGGTCTAGCCCAAGAGACCCAGTACTTC	-	-	TRBJ2-5	TRBV9
CASSYLQGANAEAFF	TGTGCCAGCAGTTATTTACAGGGGGCGAATGCTGAAGCTTTCTTT	-	TRBD1	TRBJ1-1	TRBV6-5
CASSSPGDRSQETQYF	TGTGCCAGCAGTAGCCCCGGGGACAGGTCACAAGAGACCCAGTACTTC	once	TRBD1	TRBJ2-5	TRBV28
CASTRDTSSTDTQYF	TGTGCCAGCACCCGGGACACTTCTAGCACAGATACGCAGTATTTT	-	-	TRBJ2-3	TRBV6-4
CASPPTGGRTEAFF	TGTGCCAGTCCCCCGACAGGGGGCAGGACTGAAGCTTTCTTT	-	TRBD1	TRBJ1-1	TRBV19
CASGASGIQETQYF	TGTGCTAGTGGGGCAAGCGGGATCCAAGAGACCCAGTACTTC	-	TRBD2	TRBJ2-5	TRBV12-5
CASSHGTGGGRETQYF	TGCGCCAGCAGCCATGGGACAGGGGGCGGCCGGGAGACCCAGTACTTC	-	TRBD1	TRBJ2-5	TRBV4-1
CATAAGGGRYGYTF	TGTGCCACCGCGGCTGGAGGGGGCCGGTATGGCTACACCTTC	-	TRBD1	TRBJ1-2	TRBV19
CASSSVSGNTIYF	TGTGCCAGCAGCTCTGTCTCTGGAAACACCATATATTTT	-	-	TRBJ1-3	TRBV13
CASRDRVDEQYF	TGTGCCAGCAGAGACAGGGTCGACGAGCAGTACTTC	-	TRBD1	TRBJ2-7	TRBV28
CASRTTGPPTDTQYF	TGCGCCAGCAGGACCACAGGGCCCCCAACAGATACGCAGTATTTT	-	-	TRBJ2-3	TRBV5-1
CASSLWGSGSTDTQYF	TGTGCCAGCAGTTTATGGGGTAGCGGGAGCACAGATACGCAGTATTTT	-	TRBD2	TRBJ2-3	TRBV27
CSVVTGTGKYF	TGCAGCGTGGTCACCGGGACAGGGAAGTACTTC	-	TRBD1	TRBJ2-7	TRBV29-1
CASSQDGQGVGWVTEAFF	TGCGCCAGCAGCCAGGATGGACAGGGTGTTGGTTGGGTCACTGAAGCTTTCTTT	-	TRBD1	TRBJ1-1	TRBV4-1
CASSPSWPGELFF	TGTGCCAGCAGCCCCTCCTGGCCCGGGGAGCTGTTTTTT	-	-	TRBJ2-2	TRBV6-1
CASSVLAGGSDTQYF	TGTGCCAGCAGTGTACTAGCGGGGGGTTCAGATACGCAGTATTTT	-	TRBD2	TRBJ2-3	TRBV28
CASSPTRRSGTITGELFF	TGTGCCAGCAGTCCCACCCGGAGGTCGGGCACAATCACCGGGGAGCTGTTTTTT	few	-	TRBJ2-2	TRBV27
CAWSPAPRAGELFF	TGTGCCTGGAGTCCAGCCCCTAGAGCGGGGGAGCTGTTTTTT	-	-	TRBJ2-2	TRBV30
CASSFLSGTVSSYNEQFF	TGTGCCAGCAGTTTTTTGTCCGGGACAGTTAGCTCCTACAATGAGCAGTTCTTC	-	TRBD1	TRBJ2-1	TRBV27
CASSVGSGVEKLFF	TGTGCCAGCAGCGTAGGGTCAGGGGTCGAAAAACTGTTTTTT	-	-	TRBJ1-4	TRBV9
CASSTGGSGANVLTF	TGTGCCAGCTCGACAGGGGGATCTGGGGCCAACGTCCTGACTTTC	few	TRBD1	TRBJ2-6	TRBV18
CASSLGLAAEQYF	TGTGCCAGCAGCTTGGGACTAGCAGCCGAGCAGTACTTC	-	TRBD2	TRBJ2-7	TRBV5-5